The 23 T cell receptor beta chains below were found in one sample sequenced in a study of blood T cells in healthy people across ages. For the second PCR, which ran for 7 to 11 cycles, a sample-barcoded 5' primer and a J-beta primer mix were used. TCRdb fed the 5' RACE reads into MiXCR, producing one record per CDR3 protein. The sample includes about 1,600,000 distinct CDR3 sequences, 35% to 45% of them seen just once. Sequencing was performed on blood. The receptors stem from a young woman in good health.

This clonotype was found many times. The chain carries TRBV4-1 and TRBJ2-1; 12 bases match TRBD2. The CDR3 loop spans 14 amino acids. The germline CDR1 and CDR2 sequences are MGHRA and YSYEKL. Trimming took 4 bases from V and 9 from J; bases not matched to a gene: 4. The DNA for the CDR3 is TGCGCCAGCAGCCCCCTAGCGGGAGGGCGTGAGCAGTTCTTC. Translated, it gives CASSPLAGGREQFF.

The rearrangement joins TRBV27 to TRBJ1-4; D gene uncertain. CDR1 is MNHEY and CDR2 is SMNVEV in the germline V gene (reference sequence). V lost 2 bases and J lost 7, with 8 bases in between. This CDR3 is 13 amino acids long. The CDR3 bases are TGTGCCAGCAGTTTAGTTACGGCTGAAAAACTGTTTTTT. Protein: CASSLVTAEKLFF.

The rearrangement links TRBV29-1 to TRBJ2-7; TRBD1 is a possible D gene (7 bases). The germline gives CDR1 SQVTM, CDR2 ANQGSEA. CDR3 length: 13 residues. The V gene lost 4 bases and the J gene lost 4 bases, with 14 bases spanning the gap. The CDR3 bases are TGCAGCGTTGGGCGGGGACAGATATACGAGCAGTACTTC. Encoded protein: CSVGRGQIYEQYF.

Only a few counts were recorded for this clonotype. This chain joins TRBV29-1 and TRBJ2-7; possibly TRBD1 or TRBD2 for D (6 bases each). V lost 4 bases and J 2 bases, leaving 12 bases between the germline ends. Germline CDR1 reads SQVTM; CDR2 reads ANQGSEA. This CDR3 region has 13 residues. CDR3 nucleotides: TGCAGCGTTGTTAGGGGGGCCCCCTACGAGCAGTACTTC. Protein sequence: CSVVRGAPYEQYF.

This clonotype was observed a few times. This rearrangement joins TRBV10-1 to TRBJ2-1, with TRBD2 matching 13 bases. Germline V lookup: CDR1 WNHNN, CDR2 SYGVQD (reference sequence). This CDR3 has 16 amino acids. Trimming cost V 2 bases and J 8 bases; bases outside gene matches: 6. CDR3 region: CASSEGTSGISDEQFF. The CDR3 DNA follows: TGCGCCAGCAGTGAGGGGACTAGCGGGATATCCGATGAGCAGTTCTTC.

The chain employs TRBV7-6 and TRBJ2-1, with TRBD2 matching over 11 bases. Germline loops: CDR1 SGHVS, CDR2 FNYEAQ. The CDR3 length is 17 residues. The junction had 7 bases not matched to a gene; V was cut back by 3 bases and J by 3 bases. The CDR3: CASSFLIAGGRYNEQFF. The CDR3, as DNA: TGTGCCAGCAGCTTCCTGATAGCGGGGGGGCGCTACAATGAGCAGTTCTTC.

The V and J genes are TRBV27 and TRBJ1-5, with D hard to call. Trimming took 6 bases from V and 2 from J, leaving 14 bases between them. CDR1 and CDR2 from the germline V gene are MNHEY and SMNVEV (reference sequence). This CDR3 has 15 amino acids. The CDR3 reads CASSRQAGGNQPQHF. For the CDR3, the DNA is TGTGCCAGCAGCCGTCAGGCGGGTGGCAATCAGCCCCAGCATTTT.

The rearrangement uses TRBV7-9 and TRBJ2-1; 7 nucleotides match TRBD1. V gave up 4 bases and J gave up 0 bases; unmatched junction bases: 9. CDR1 and CDR2 from the germline V gene are SEHNR and FQNEAQ (reference sequence). There are 17 residues in the CDR3. CDR3 coding DNA: TGTGCCAGCAGCTCGCCCCTGACAGGGAGCTCCTACAATGAGCAGTTCTTC. Protein sequence: CASSSPLTGSSYNEQFF.

The CDR3 sequence is CATETGSSNQPQHF. DNA of the CDR3: TGTGCCACCGAGACGGGGAGCAGCAATCAGCCCCAGCATTTT. This chain joins TRBV15 and TRBJ1-5; D is unclear. Germline CDR1 is LNHNV and CDR2 is YYDKDF (reference sequence). Trimming took off 8 bases at V and 1 base at J, with 12 bases between the two ends. The CDR3 has 14 amino acids.

The sample holds a few counts of this clonotype. The chain employs TRBV4-1 and TRBJ2-1; D gene unclear. V was trimmed by 0 bases and J by 6 bases, leaving 9 bases between them. Germline CDR1 reads MGHRA; CDR2 reads YSYEKL. The CDR3 covers 14 residues. In DNA form, the CDR3 reads TGCGCCAGCAGCCAAGATCCCGCGCCCAATGAGCAGTTCTTC. It is translated as CASSQDPAPNEQFF.

This clonotype has just a few counts. The rearrangement uses TRBV18 and TRBJ2-1; 8 bases align to TRBD1. Germline CDR1 is KGHSH and CDR2 is LQKENI. CDR3 size: 15 residues. V trimming: 3 bases; J trimming: 6 bases; junction bases outside the gene matches: 7. The CDR3 sequence is CASSPPGQAFNEQFF. The CDR3 region has the DNA TGTGCCAGCTCACCGCCGGGACAGGCCTTCAATGAGCAGTTCTTC.

This sequence joins TRBV20-1 and TRBJ2-1; 10 bases match TRBD2. J lost 15 bases, V lost 7 bases, and 9 bases had no gene match. CDR1 is DFQATT and CDR2 is SNEGSKA in the germline V gene (reference sequence). The CDR3 extends over 11 amino acids. CDR3 amino acids: CSGEREGLGFF. CDR3 bases: TGCAGTGGGGAGCGGGAGGGCTTGGGGTTCTTC.

This clonotype came up a few times. The chain is built from TRBV6-5 and TRBJ1-5; tentatively, D is TRBD1 (5 bases). CDR1 and CDR2 (germline): MNHEY, SVGAGI. The length of the CDR3 is 14 residues. The CDR3 sequence is CASDEGPVNQPQHF. DNA of the CDR3: TGTGCTAGCGACGAGGGGCCAGTCAATCAGCCCCAGCATTTT.

This chain links TRBV11-2 with TRBJ2-2; D is ambiguous. V was cut by 5 bases and J by 3 bases, with 10 bases left in between. The germline gives CDR1 SGHAT, CDR2 FQNNGV. The CDR3 spans 14 residues. CDR3 in DNA: TGTGCCAGCAGCCACACAGTATACACCGGGGAGCTGTTTTTT. It specifies CASSHTVYTGELFF.

This clonotype was counted a few times. The genes are TRBV12-3 or TRBV12-4 and TRBJ2-7, with D possibly matching TRBD2 (5 bases). The V end lost 6 bases, the J end lost 5 bases, and 11 bases lay between the germline ends. The CDR3 consists of 12 residues. The DNA of the CDR3 is TGTGCCAGCAGCGCCTCGGGGAACGAGCAGTACTTC. Protein: CASSASGNEQYF.

The chain joins TRBV20-1 to TRBJ1-4; D is unresolved. Germline V gene sequence: CDR1 DFQATT, CDR2 SNEGSKA (reference sequence). The CDR3 covers 16 residues. Trimming left V 0 bases short and J 0 bases short, with 11 bases between. In DNA, the CDR3 is TGCAGTGCTAGAGACGGAGCGCCCGCAACTAATGAAAAACTGTTTTTT. Translation gives CSARDGAPATNEKLFF.

This chain joins TRBV6-6 and TRBJ1-1; no clear D. The germline V gene has CDR1 MNHNY and CDR2 SVGAGI (reference sequence). V was trimmed by 6 bases and J by 5 bases, leaving 13 bases between them. The CDR3 has 13 amino acids. The CDR3 spells CASSRTLETEAFF. CDR3 sequence (DNA): TGTGCCAGCAGCCGGACCTTAGAAACTGAAGCTTTCTTT.

This clonotype was seen a few times. This sequence joins TRBV29-1 and TRBJ1-2; D is uncertain. The germline V and J ends were trimmed by 4 bases and 10 bases, with 7 bases remaining between them. The V gene's germline CDR1 is SQVTM and CDR2 ANQGSEA. CDR3 length: 9 residues. The CDR3 reads CSVGNSYTF. CDR3 in DNA: TGCAGCGTTGGAAACTCCTACACCTTC.

The chain uses TRBV12-3 or TRBV12-4 and TRBJ2-2; 8 bases are a match to TRBD2. The CDR3 contains 15 residues. After removal of 3 bases from V and 5 bases from J, the junction contained 5 bases not matched to a gene. CDR3 in DNA: TGTGCCAGCAGTTTCCGGCCGGGAGGGACCGGGGAGCTGTTTTTT. Its protein product is CASSFRPGGTGELFF.

V is TRBV9 and J is TRBJ1-6, with 11 bases fitting TRBD1. Germline CDR1 SGDLS, CDR2 YYNGEE. J gave up 10 bases and V 0 bases, and 6 bases lay outside the gene matches. The CDR3 extends over 16 amino acids. The CDR3 sequence is CASSVVGTGGPSPLHF. CDR3 nucleotides: TGTGCCAGCAGCGTAGTAGGGACAGGGGGGCCCTCACCCCTCCACTTT.

The chain employs TRBV28 and TRBJ2-3; D is undetermined. Germline values: CDR1 MDHEN, CDR2 SYDVKM. V was shortened by 6 bases and J by 1 base, with 11 bases between the two germline ends. CDR3 length: 14 residues. Here the CDR3 reads CASRNSGRTDTQYF. The CDR3 DNA reads as TGTGCCAGCAGAAACAGTGGTCGCACAGATACGCAGTATTTT.

This clonotype was seen a few times. The rearrangement uses TRBV7-2 and TRBJ2-1; 9 bases fit TRBD2. The ends lost 5 bases at V and 7 bases at J; junction bases unmatched: 12. The CDR3 extends over 16 amino acids. Germline V gives CDR1 SGHTA, CDR2 FQGNSA. CDR3 DNA: TGTGCCAGCAGCAGTTTCCTAGCGGGGCTTTATAATGAGCAGTTCTTC. It encodes CASSSFLAGLYNEQFF.

The sample holds many counts of this clonotype. This chain joins TRBV10-3 and TRBJ1-1; D gene unclear. The V and J ends lost 4 bases and 2 bases respectively, with 8 bases between them. From germline, CDR1 is ENHRY and CDR2 SYGVKD. The length of the CDR3 is 13 residues. CDR3 bases: TGTGCCATCAGTGGCCATCCCAACACTGAAGCTTTCTTT. Translating it yields CAISGHPNTEAFF.